This T cell receptor (beta chain) was recorded in a study of T cells in localized non-small cell lung cancer. Study findings and constraints: Heterogeneity remains possible because sequencing was limited to only one tumor region. In the blood, greater T cell density corresponded to longer overall survival. In adjacent lung, a median about 54 of the top 100 tumor clones were found.

Sequencing was performed with immunoSEQ multiplex PCR; in TCRdb, only in-frame clones are kept and a portion is missing. The sample holds tens of thousands of clones, roughly 80% seen once. Germline CDR1 is MDHEN and CDR2 is SYDVKM. The CDR3 extends over 13 amino acids. With 3 bases removed from V and 0 bases from J, the gap between germline ends came to 5 bases. Notes on this clone: Its antigen remains unknown.

This sample comprised peripheral blood, obtained before any cancer treatment. V is TRBV28 and J is TRBJ1-2; D remains ambiguous. This receptor was obtained from a male donor aged 60 or older with stage II squamous cell lung carcinoma. In nucleotides, the CDR3 is TGTGCCAGCAGTTTGACCTCTAACTATGGCTACACCTTC. Protein product: CASSLTSNYGYTF.